One sample yielded the 16 T cell receptor beta chains listed below, sequenced in a study of OX40 agonist ivuxolimab in advanced cancers. Generated by immunoSEQ multiplex PCR, the TCRdb table keeps only in-frame clones and is missing some. The data show more than 70,000 clones, with almost 95% seen just once and 2.5% to 3.5% held by the top ten. Sequenced material: CD4+ or CD8+ T cells sorted from blood, taken in a trial of the OX40 agonist ivuxolimab. These TCRs come from an adult with an advanced solid tumor such as melanoma, head and neck, liver or kidney cancer.

The V call is TRBV19, the J call TRBJ2-1; possibly TRBD2 for D (6 bases). V gave up 5 bases and J gave up 0 bases, with 14 bases separating them. The CDR3 runs 16 residues. Germline-derived CDR1 and CDR2 are LNHDA and SQIVND (reference sequence). For the CDR3, the DNA is TGTGCCAGTAGTCTAAGGGGAGGCGGCTCCTACAATGAGCAGTTCTTC. This sequence encodes CASSLRGGGSYNEQFF.

As to this clone: The junction departs from germline at one end; a sequencing error may be responsible. The CDR3 DNA reads as TGTGCTAGCAGCGCGGGACAGGGGACCGGGGAGCTGTTTTTT. Amino acid sequence: CASSAGQGTGELFF. The chain joins TRBV7-7 to TRBJ2-2; TRBD1 aligns across 10 bases. The germline gives CDR1 SSHAT, CDR2 FNYEAQ (reference sequence). This CDR3 has 14 residues.

Note on this clone: The same CDR3 also results from other DNA sequences found in this sample. The chain links TRBV11-2 to TRBJ1-1; D not resolved. This CDR3 spans 13 amino acids. V lost 0 bases to trimming and J lost 2 bases, with 4 bases between them. Germline CDR1 is SGHAT and CDR2 is FQNNGV. CDR3 residues: CASSLDPNTEAFF. In DNA form, the CDR3 reads TGTGCCAGCAGCTTAGACCCAAACACTGAAGCTTTCTTT.

The CDR3 coding sequence is TGCGCCAGCTCTACCACCCAAGGGAGCTCCTACAATGAGCAGTTCTTC. It specifies CASSTTQGSSYNEQFF. The J gene is TRBJ2-1, the V gene TRBV5-1; the D gene is possibly TRBD2 (5 bases). This CDR3 contains 16 residues. Germline V lookup: CDR1 SGHRS, CDR2 YFSETQ. V was trimmed by 7 bases and J by 0 bases, leaving 17 bases between them.

The chain couples TRBV4-1 to TRBJ2-5; 8 bases agree with TRBD1. CDR1 and CDR2 (germline): MGHRA, YSYEKL. Unmatched junction bases numbered 13, after V lost 0 bases and J lost 4 bases. This CDR3 has 18 amino acids. The chain's CDR3 is CASSQDPATGDSRETQYF. Written as DNA, the CDR3 is TGCGCCAGCAGCCAAGATCCAGCGACAGGGGATTCCCGAGAGACCCAGTACTTC.

The chain couples TRBV6-1 to TRBJ1-1; D call uncertain. V was clipped by 2 bases and J by 3 bases, with 10 bases between them. CDR3 size: 14 residues. In germline, CDR1 is MNHNS, CDR2 SASEGT. The CDR3 DNA sequence: TGTGCCAGCAGTGAAAGACCTAGGGACACTGAAGCTTTCTTT. Amino acids: CASSERPRDTEAFF.

The chain employs TRBV28 and TRBJ1-5; D not certain. The germline V gene has CDR1 MDHEN and CDR2 SYDVKM. This CDR3 spans 15 amino acids. V gave up 2 bases and J gave up 7 bases, with 15 bases separating them. The CDR3 DNA reads as TGTGCCAGCAGTTTAAATGGTGGATTAGTACAGCCCCAGCATTTT. Amino acids: CASSLNGGLVQPQHF.

In this sample, this clone turned up a few times. The chain employs TRBV2 and TRBJ1-5; D remains ambiguous. CDR1 SNHLY and CDR2 FYNNEI come from the germline V gene. The V end was cut by 1 base, the J end by 9 bases, with 7 bases between. The CDR3 has 12 residues. DNA for the CDR3: TGTGCCAGCAGTGAAGACGAGCGGCCCCAGCATTTT. It codes for CASSEDERPQHF.

This chain uses TRBV27 with TRBJ2-7; D tentatively fits TRBD1 or TRBD2 (5 bases each). Germline CDR1 is MNHEY and CDR2 is SMNVEV (reference sequence). There are 13 residues in the CDR3. Trimming pared 5 bases from V and 2 bases from J, leaving 10 bases between. Here the CDR3 DNA reads TGTGCCAGCAGTCGGGGCCTAGCCTACGAGCAGTACTTC. Translation gives CASSRGLAYEQYF.

The chain combines TRBV7-6 with TRBJ2-7, with TRBD2 matching over 13 bases. The V segment lost 8 bases and the J segment 4 bases; nucleotides outside the gene matches: 5. CDR3 length: 14 amino acids. Germline CDR1 SGHVS, CDR2 FNYEAQ. The CDR3 sequence is CASGGTSGTYEQYF. The CDR3 bases are TGTGCCAGCGGCGGGACTAGCGGGACATACGAGCAGTACTTC.

This clone was found once. The V gene is TRBV4-1, the J gene TRBJ1-1; 10 bases agree with TRBD1. V lost 0 bases, J lost 1 base, and 8 bases stayed unmatched. This CDR3 has 18 residues. Looked up from germline, CDR1 is MGHRA and CDR2 is YSYEKL. CDR3 protein: CASSQDSGQGVGNTEAFF. The DNA for the CDR3 is TGCGCCAGCAGCCAAGACTCTGGACAGGGGGTAGGGAACACTGAAGCTTTCTTT.

This chain connects TRBV5-1 to TRBJ2-3; D remains ambiguous. Germline CDR1 reads SGHRS; CDR2 reads YFSETQ. V was cut by 3 bases and J by 6 bases, with 11 bases left in between. This CDR3 comprises 13 residues. The CDR3 nucleotides read TGCGCCAGCAGCTACCGGAATGGGGATACGCAGTATTTT. It is translated as CASSYRNGDTQYF.

This clone was observed once. The chain uses TRBV15 and TRBJ1-6; the D is unclear. CDR1 is LNHNV, CDR2 YYDKDF, per germline (reference sequence). Deletions cut 0 bases from V and 7 bases from J, with 7 bases between. This CDR3 has 14 amino acids. The CDR3 here is CATSRDVRNSPLHF. CDR3 sequence (DNA): TGTGCCACCAGCAGAGATGTAAGAAATTCACCCCTCCACTTT.

The chain links TRBV28 to TRBJ1-5; no firm D call. Germline V lookup: CDR1 MDHEN, CDR2 SYDVKM. CDR3 length: 16 amino acids. The germline V and J ends were trimmed by 5 bases and 3 bases, with 17 bases remaining between them. CDR3 nucleotides: TGTGCCAGCAGTGTGATCGGGCCCCTTGACAATCAGCCCCAGCATTTT. Its protein product is CASSVIGPLDNQPQHF.

The chain combines TRBV6-5 with TRBJ1-5; no definite D call. Trimming took off 2 bases at V and 0 bases at J, with 8 bases between the two ends. This CDR3 comprises 15 residues. In germline, CDR1 is MNHEY, CDR2 SVGAGI. CDR3 sequence reads: CASSYGRLSNQPQHF. Here the CDR3 DNA reads TGTGCCAGCAGTTACGGGCGGCTTAGCAATCAGCCCCAGCATTTT.

The chain employs TRBV5-5 and TRBJ1-5; a possible D gene is TRBD1 (6 bases). The germline V and J ends were trimmed by 6 bases and 3 bases, with 19 bases remaining between them. In germline, CDR1 is SGHKS, CDR2 YYEKEE (reference sequence). The CDR3 spans 16 residues. The DNA of the CDR3 is TGTGCCAGCACCCCAGGGGCAGGGAACTTCAATCAGCCCCAGCATTTT. Its protein is CASTPGAGNFNQPQHF.